This T cell receptor beta chain was documented in a study of human T cells and chemical hapten exposure. TCRdb ran MiXCR on the RACE reads and lists one entry per CDR3 protein. Among a few hundred thousand distinct CDR3 sequences listed, roughly 6% were seen once. The V and J ends lost 0 bases and 4 bases respectively, with 8 bases between them. From germline, CDR1 is SGHTA and CDR2 FQGNSA. The CDR3 is made up of 14 amino acids. The sample's time point: patch test 2, 6 weeks after DPC sensitization. Indicated treatment: therapeutic diphenylcyclopropenone sensitization with weekly scalp DPC. This receptor was identified in a woman in her late teens or twenties with alopecia areata. Some clones in this sample may be carry-over from other donors' samples. The sample here was whole blood, taken in connection with sensitization to the hapten diphenylcyclopropenone (DPC). V gene TRBV7-2 combines with J gene TRBJ2-3; D is undetermined. The CDR3 spells CASSLANYPDTQYF. For the CDR3, the DNA is TGTGCCAGCAGCTTAGCTAATTATCCAGATACGCAGTATTTT. The full variable domain, in which reference TRBV7-2 and TRBJ2-3 provide the parts outside the CDR3, is GAGVSQSPSNKVTEKGKDVELRCDPISGHTALYWYRQSLGQGLEFLIYFQGNSAPDKSGLPSDRFSAERTGGSVSTLTIQRTQQEDSAVYLCASSLANYPDTQYFGPGTRLTVL.